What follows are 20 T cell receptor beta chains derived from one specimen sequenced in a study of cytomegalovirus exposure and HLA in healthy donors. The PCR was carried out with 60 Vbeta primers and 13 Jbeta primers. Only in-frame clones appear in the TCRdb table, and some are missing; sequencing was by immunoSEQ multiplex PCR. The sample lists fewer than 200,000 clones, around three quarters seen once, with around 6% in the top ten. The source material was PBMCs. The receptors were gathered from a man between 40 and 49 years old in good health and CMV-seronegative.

The CDR3 spells CASSSIQGAKDTQYF. The CDR3, as DNA: TGTGCCAGTAGTTCAATACAGGGGGCTAAAGATACGCAGTATTTT. The rearrangement links TRBV19 to TRBJ2-3; TRBD1 matches 9 bases. The CDR3 runs 15 residues. CDR1 is LNHDA, CDR2 SQIVND, per germline (reference sequence). V trimming: 5 bases; J trimming: 5 bases; junction bases outside the gene matches: 8.

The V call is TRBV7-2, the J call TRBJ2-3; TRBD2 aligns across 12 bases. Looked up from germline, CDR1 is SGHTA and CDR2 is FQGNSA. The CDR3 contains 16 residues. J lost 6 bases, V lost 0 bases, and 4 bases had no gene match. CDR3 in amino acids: CASSLALAGGPDTQYF. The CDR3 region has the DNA TGTGCCAGCAGCTTAGCCCTAGCGGGGGGGCCTGATACGCAGTATTTT.

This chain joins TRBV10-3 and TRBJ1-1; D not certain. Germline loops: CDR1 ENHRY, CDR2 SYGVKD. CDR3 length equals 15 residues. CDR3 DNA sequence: TGTGCAATAGGGAGCCTTATGGGCATGAACACTGAAGCTTTCTTT. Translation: CAIGSLMGMNTEAFF.

The CDR3 DNA sequence: TGCGCCAGCAGCCAAGGGGGACAGGGGGGTTTTCGGAACACCATATATTTT. Protein: CASSQGGQGGFRNTIYF. The chain is built from TRBV4-1 and TRBJ1-3, with 11 bases lining up with TRBD1. V was clipped by 1 base and J by 7 bases; unmatched bases: 9. The CDR3 is 17 residues long. Germline CDR1 is MGHRA and CDR2 is YSYEKL.

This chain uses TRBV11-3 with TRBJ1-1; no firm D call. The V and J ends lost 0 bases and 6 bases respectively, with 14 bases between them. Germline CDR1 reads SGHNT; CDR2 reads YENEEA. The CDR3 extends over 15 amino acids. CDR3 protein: CASSLDRVVSAEAFF. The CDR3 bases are TGTGCCAGCAGCTTAGATCGGGTTGTTTCGGCTGAAGCTTTCTTT.

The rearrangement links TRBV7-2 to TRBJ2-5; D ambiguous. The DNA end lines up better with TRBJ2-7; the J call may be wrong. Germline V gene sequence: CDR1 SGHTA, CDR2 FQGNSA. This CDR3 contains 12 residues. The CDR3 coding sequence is TGTGCCAGCAGCTCAAACCCCTACGAGCAGTACTTC. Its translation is CASSSNPYEQYF.

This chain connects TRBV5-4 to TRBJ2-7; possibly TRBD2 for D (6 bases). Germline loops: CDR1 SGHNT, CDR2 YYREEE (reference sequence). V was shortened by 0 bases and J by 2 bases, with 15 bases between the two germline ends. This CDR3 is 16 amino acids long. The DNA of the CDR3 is TGTGCCAGCAGCTTGGGGGGGGTAGGGCCCACCTACGAGCAGTACTTC. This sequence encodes CASSLGGVGPTYEQYF.

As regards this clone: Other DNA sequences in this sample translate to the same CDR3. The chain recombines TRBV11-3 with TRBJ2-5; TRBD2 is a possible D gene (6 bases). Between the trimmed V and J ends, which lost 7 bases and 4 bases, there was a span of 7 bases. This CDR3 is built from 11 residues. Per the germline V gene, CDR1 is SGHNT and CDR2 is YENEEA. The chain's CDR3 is CASKGGETQYF. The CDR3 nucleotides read TGTGCCAGCAAGGGAGGAGAGACCCAGTACTTC.

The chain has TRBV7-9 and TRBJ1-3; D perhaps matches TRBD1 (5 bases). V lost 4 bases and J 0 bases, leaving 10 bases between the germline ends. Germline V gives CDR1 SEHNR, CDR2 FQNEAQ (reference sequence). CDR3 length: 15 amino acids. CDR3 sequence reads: CASSSTENSGNTIYF. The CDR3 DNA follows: TGTGCCAGCAGCTCGACAGAGAACTCTGGAAACACCATATATTTT. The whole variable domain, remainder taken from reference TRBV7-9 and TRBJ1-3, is DTGVSQNPRHKITKRGQNVTFRCDPISEHNRLYWYRQTLGQGPEFLTYFQNEAQLEKSRLLSDRFSAERPKGSFSTLEIQRTEQGDSAMYLCASSSTENSGNTIYFGEGSWLTVV.

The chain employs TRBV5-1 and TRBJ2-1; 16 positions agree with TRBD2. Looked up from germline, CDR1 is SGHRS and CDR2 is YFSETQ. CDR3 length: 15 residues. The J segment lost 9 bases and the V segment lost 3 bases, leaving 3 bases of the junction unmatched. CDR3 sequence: CASSSGLAGGLEQFF. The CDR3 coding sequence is TGCGCCAGCAGCTCGGGACTAGCGGGGGGGCTTGAGCAGTTCTTC.

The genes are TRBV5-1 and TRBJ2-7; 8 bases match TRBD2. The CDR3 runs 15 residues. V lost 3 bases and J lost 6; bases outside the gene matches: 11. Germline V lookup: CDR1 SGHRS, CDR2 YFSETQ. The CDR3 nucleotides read TGCGCCAGCAGCTCGTCGCCGGGAGGGCCTTCCGAGCAGTACTTC. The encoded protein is CASSSSPGGPSEQYF.

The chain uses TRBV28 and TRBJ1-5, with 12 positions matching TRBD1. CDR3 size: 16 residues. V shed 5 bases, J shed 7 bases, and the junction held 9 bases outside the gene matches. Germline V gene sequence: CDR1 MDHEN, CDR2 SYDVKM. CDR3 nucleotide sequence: TGTGCCAGCAGTGAAACCCGGGACAGGGGGCGACAGCCCCAGCATTTT. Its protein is CASSETRDRGRQPQHF.

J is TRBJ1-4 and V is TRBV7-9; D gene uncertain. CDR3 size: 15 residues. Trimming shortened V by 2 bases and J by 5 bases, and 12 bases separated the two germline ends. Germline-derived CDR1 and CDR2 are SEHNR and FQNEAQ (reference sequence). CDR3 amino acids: CASSLLGGPNEKLFF. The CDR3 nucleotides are TGTGCCAGCAGCTTACTGGGAGGGCCCAATGAAAAACTGTTTTTT.

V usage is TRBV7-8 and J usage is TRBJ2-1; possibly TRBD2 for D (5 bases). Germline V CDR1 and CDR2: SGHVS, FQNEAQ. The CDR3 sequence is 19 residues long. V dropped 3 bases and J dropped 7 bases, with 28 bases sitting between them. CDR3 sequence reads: CASSLFIYSPGVTKNEQFF. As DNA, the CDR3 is TGTGCCAGCAGCTTGTTCATTTACTCACCCGGGGTTACCAAGAATGAGCAGTTCTTC.

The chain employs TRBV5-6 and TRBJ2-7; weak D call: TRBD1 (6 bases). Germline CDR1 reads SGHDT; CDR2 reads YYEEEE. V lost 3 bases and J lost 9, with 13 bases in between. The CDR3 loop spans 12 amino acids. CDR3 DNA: TGTGCCAGCAGCTCACCGACAGGCCCGCAGTACTTC. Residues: CASSSPTGPQYF.

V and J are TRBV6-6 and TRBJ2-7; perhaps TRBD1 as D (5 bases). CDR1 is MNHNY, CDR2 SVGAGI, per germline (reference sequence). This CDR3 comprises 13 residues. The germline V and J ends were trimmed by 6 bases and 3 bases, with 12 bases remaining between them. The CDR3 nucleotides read TGTGCCAGCAGCTCAAGACAGAGCTACGAGCAGTACTTC. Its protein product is CASSSRQSYEQYF.

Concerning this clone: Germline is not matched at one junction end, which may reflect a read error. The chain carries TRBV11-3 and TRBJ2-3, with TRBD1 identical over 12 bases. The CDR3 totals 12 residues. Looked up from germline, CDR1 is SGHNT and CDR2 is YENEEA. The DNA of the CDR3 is TGTGCCAGCAGCTCTTACCGGGACAGGGGGCTATTT. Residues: CASSSYRDRGLF.

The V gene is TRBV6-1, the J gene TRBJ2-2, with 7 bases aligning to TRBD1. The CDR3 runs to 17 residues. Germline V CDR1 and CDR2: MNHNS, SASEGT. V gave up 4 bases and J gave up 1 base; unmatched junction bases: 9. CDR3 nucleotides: TGTGCCAGCAGTGTTTCGACAGGGACCATGAACACCGGGGAGCTGTTTTTT. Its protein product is CASSVSTGTMNTGELFF.

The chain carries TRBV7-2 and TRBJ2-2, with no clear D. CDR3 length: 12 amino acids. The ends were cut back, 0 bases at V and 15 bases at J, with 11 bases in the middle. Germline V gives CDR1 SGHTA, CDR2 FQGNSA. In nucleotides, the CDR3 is TGTGCCAGCAGCTTAGCGGGCAGGAAGGTGTTTTTT. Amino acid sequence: CASSLAGRKVFF.

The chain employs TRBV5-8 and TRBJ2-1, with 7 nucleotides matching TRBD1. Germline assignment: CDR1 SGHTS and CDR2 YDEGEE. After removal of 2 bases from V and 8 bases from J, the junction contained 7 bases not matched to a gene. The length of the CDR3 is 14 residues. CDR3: CASSLPGQPDEQFF. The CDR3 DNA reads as TGTGCCAGCAGCTTACCGGGACAGCCCGATGAGCAGTTCTTC.